This T cell receptor (beta chain) appears in the sequencing data of a study of CD8+CD57+ T cells in acquired aplastic anemia. This CDR3 comprises 16 residues. V was clipped by 0 bases and J by 0 bases, with 9 bases between them. CDR1 and CDR2 (germline): MNHEY, SVGAGI. Broader study findings: With respect to CD8+ Simpson's diversity, patients and controls did not differ significantly. Overlap between patients and controls comprised almost 30 CD8+ CDR3 sequences.

Template material for TCR beta VDJ and CDR3 profiling consisted of genomic DNA. TCRdb re-called the reads through MiXCR, storing one row per CDR3 protein. This sample carries roughly 500,000 distinct CDR3 sequences, approximately 33% of them seen once, and the ten largest clones take roughly 0.8%. On this clonotype itself: Antigen: not known.

Patients chosen for sequencing had CD8+CD57+ cells that had expanded, as shown by flow cytometry. The chain has TRBV6-5 and TRBJ1-3; D ambiguous. Specimen: sorted CD4+, CD8+, or CD8+CD57+ T cells (not recorded which) from PBMCs. This TCR was sampled from a human donor with aplastic anemia. The CDR3 sequence: CASSYSAEYSGNTIYF. In nucleotides, the CDR3 is TGTGCCAGCAGTTACTCGGCTGAGTACTCTGGAAACACCATATATTTT.